This is a list of T cell receptor beta chains from one sample in a study of blood T cell repertoires in COVID-19. The data were produced by immunoSEQ multiplex PCR, yet TCRdb's version contains in-frame clones alone and is incomplete. The sample holds approximately 92,000 clones; over 80% are singletons and the top ten take approximately 2%. Sequenced input: peripheral blood. These receptors all stem from a man aged 65 to 79 with active or convalescent COVID-19. The CDR3 runs from the conserved cysteine through the conserved F or W. Fields, in order: clone size, D gene, V gene, J gene, CDR3 DNA, CDR3 protein. A D gene is named only where the DNA matches it firmly. Clone sizes are given selectively: once, few, many, or a class where the clone is expanded.

clone size: NA; D gene: NA; V gene: TRBV5-5; J gene: TRBJ2-7; CDR3 DNA: TGTGCCAGCAGCGCGGAGGTTATTAGTCTCTACGAGCAGTACTTC; CDR3 protein: CASSAEVISLYEQYF
clone size: NA; D gene: TRBD2; V gene: TRBV20-1; J gene: TRBJ2-2; CDR3 DNA: TGCAGTGCTAGTTCGGCGGGAGCGGTCACCGGGGAGCTGTTTTTT; CDR3 protein: CSASSAGAVTGELFF
clone size: NA; D gene: TRBD1; V gene: TRBV18; J gene: TRBJ1-1; CDR3 DNA: TGTGCCAGCTCCCGGCTGGGGGACAGATACATGAACACTGAAGCTTTCTTT; CDR3 protein: CASSRLGDRYMNTEAFF
clone size: NA; D gene: TRBD1; V gene: TRBV7-3; J gene: TRBJ2-7; CDR3 DNA: TGTGCCAGCAGCTCCTCGGGGGGACAGGGAGTCGAGCAGTACTTC; CDR3 protein: CASSSSGGQGVEQYF
clone size: NA; D gene: TRBD1; V gene: TRBV5-6; J gene: TRBJ2-4; CDR3 DNA: TGTGCCAGCAGCTCCGACAGGGGAATAACCAAAAACATTCAGTACTTC; CDR3 protein: CASSSDRGITKNIQYF
clone size: NA; D gene: NA; V gene: TRBV7-3; J gene: TRBJ2-1; CDR3 DNA: TGTGCCAGCAGCTTAGGAGGGGGCAGCCACAATGAGCAGTTCTTC; CDR3 protein: CASSLGGGSHNEQFF
clone size: NA; D gene: TRBD2; V gene: TRBV7-9; J gene: TRBJ2-7; CDR3 DNA: TGTGCCAGCAGCTCGGGGGGTGTGGCGAACGAGCAGTACTTC; CDR3 protein: CASSSGGVANEQYF
clone size: NA; D gene: TRBD1; V gene: TRBV3-1/TRBV3-2; J gene: TRBJ2-7; CDR3 DNA: TGTGCCAGCAGCCAAGATTCGGGCGGGACAGGGAAACACTTC; CDR3 protein: CASSQDSGGTGKHF
clone size: NA; D gene: NA; V gene: TRBV19; J gene: TRBJ1-6; CDR3 DNA: TGTGCCAGTAGTTCTCAGGGTTGGGGTAATTCACCCCTCCACTTT; CDR3 protein: CASSSQGWGNSPLHF
clone size: NA; D gene: TRBD1; V gene: TRBV7-7; J gene: TRBJ1-1; CDR3 DNA: TGTGCTAGCAGCTTAGGTAACGGGACAGGGACCACTGAAGCTTTCTTT; CDR3 protein: CASSLGNGTGTTEAFF
clone size: NA; D gene: NA; V gene: TRBV2; J gene: TRBJ2-3; CDR3 DNA: TGTGCCAGCACCGGGGTCGATACGCAGTATTTT; CDR3 protein: CASTGVDTQYF
clone size: once; D gene: NA; V gene: TRBV11-2; J gene: TRBJ1-1; CDR3 DNA: TGTGCCAGCAGCTCCTCGAGGGCCGTTGGCACTGAAGCTTTCTTT; CDR3 protein: CASSSSRAVGTEAFF
clone size: NA; D gene: NA; V gene: TRBV5-3; J gene: TRBJ2-3; CDR3 DNA: TGTGCCAGAAGCAACGGACAGCTTCCCACAGATACGCAGTATTTT; CDR3 protein: CARSNGQLPTDTQYF
clone size: NA; D gene: TRBD1; V gene: TRBV11-2; J gene: TRBJ1-4; CDR3 DNA: TGTGCCAGCAGTCGCCCAACCGGGACAGGGGGTGAAAAACTGTTTTTT; CDR3 protein: CASSRPTGTGGEKLFF